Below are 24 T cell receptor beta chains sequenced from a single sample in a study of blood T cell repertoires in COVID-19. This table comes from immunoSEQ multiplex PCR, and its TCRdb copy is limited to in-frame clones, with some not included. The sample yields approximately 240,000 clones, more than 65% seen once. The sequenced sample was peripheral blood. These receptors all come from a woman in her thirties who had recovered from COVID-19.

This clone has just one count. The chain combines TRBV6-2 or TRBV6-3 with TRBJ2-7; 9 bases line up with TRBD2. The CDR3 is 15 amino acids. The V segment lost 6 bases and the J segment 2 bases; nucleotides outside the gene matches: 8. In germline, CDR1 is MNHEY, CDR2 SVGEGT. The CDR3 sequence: CASSLKGLAPYEQYF. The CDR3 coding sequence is TGTGCCAGCAGCCTAAAGGGACTAGCCCCCTACGAGCAGTACTTC.

CDR3 amino acids: CSVEDLSVTGELFF. The CDR3 nucleotides read TGCAGCGTTGAAGACCTGTCGGTCACCGGGGAGCTGTTTTTT. The chain employs TRBV29-1 and TRBJ2-2; no definite D call. V lost 0 bases and J lost 4, with 9 bases in between. The CDR3 extends over 14 amino acids. Germline CDR1 and CDR2: SQVTM and ANQGSEA.

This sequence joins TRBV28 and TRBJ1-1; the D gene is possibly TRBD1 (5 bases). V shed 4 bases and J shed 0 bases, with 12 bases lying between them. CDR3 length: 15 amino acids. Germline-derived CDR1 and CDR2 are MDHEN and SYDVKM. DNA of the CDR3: TGTGCCAGCAGTTCAGCAGGGTTGATGAACACTGAAGCTTTCTTT. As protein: CASSSAGLMNTEAFF.

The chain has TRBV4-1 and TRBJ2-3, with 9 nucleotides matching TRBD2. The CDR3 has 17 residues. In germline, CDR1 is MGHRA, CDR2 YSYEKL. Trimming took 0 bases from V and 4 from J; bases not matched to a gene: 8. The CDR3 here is CASSQDVSGRGADTQYF. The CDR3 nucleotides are TGCGCCAGCAGCCAAGACGTTAGCGGGAGAGGTGCAGATACGCAGTATTTT.

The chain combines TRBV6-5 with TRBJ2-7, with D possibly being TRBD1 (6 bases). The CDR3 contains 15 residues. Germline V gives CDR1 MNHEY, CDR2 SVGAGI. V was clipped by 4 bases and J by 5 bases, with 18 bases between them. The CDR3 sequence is CASSFEQGIHHEQYF. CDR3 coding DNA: TGTGCCAGCAGTTTCGAACAGGGAATTCACCACGAGCAGTACTTC.

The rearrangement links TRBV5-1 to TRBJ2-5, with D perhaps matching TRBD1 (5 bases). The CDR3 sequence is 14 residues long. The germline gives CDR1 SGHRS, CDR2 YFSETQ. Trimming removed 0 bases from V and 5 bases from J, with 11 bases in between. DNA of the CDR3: TGCGCCAGCAGCTTGGACAGGCCTTTCGAGACCCAGTACTTC. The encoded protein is CASSLDRPFETQYF. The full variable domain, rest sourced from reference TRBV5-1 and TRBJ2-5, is KAGVTQTPRYLIKTRGQQVTLSCSPISGHRSVSWYQQTPGQGLQFLFEYFSETQRNKGNFPGRFSGRQFSNSRSEMNVSTLELGDSALYLCASSLDRPFETQYFGPGTRLLVL.

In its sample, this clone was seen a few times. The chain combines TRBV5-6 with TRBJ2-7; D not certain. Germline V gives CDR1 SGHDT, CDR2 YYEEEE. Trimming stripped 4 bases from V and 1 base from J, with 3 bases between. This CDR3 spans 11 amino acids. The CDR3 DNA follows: TGTGCCAGCAGCGTATCCTACGAGCAGTACTTC. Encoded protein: CASSVSYEQYF. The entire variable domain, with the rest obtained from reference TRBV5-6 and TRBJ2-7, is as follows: DAGVTQSPTHLIKTRGQQVTLRCSPKSGHDTVSWYQQALGQGPQFIFQYYEEEERQRGNFPDRFSGHQFPNYSSELNVNALLLGDSALYLCASSVSYEQYFGPGTRLTVT.

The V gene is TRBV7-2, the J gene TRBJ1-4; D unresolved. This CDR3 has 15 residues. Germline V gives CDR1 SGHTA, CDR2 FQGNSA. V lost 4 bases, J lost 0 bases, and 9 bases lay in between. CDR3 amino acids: CASSSRLATNEKLFF. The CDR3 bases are TGTGCCAGCAGCTCCAGGTTGGCAACTAATGAAAAACTGTTTTTT.

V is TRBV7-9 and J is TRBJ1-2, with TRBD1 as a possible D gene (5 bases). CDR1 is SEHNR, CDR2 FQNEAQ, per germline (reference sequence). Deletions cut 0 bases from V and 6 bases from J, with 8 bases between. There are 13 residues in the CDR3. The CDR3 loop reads CASSLAKGDGYTF. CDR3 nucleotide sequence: TGTGCCAGCAGCTTAGCGAAAGGGGATGGCTACACCTTC.

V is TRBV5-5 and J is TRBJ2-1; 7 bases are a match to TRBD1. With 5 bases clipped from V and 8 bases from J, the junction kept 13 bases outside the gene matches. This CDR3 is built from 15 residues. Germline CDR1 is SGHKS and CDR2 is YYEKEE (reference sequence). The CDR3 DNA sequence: TGTGCCAGCAGATACAGGGGACGCCCTATAGATGAGCAGTTCTTC. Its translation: CASRYRGRPIDEQFF.

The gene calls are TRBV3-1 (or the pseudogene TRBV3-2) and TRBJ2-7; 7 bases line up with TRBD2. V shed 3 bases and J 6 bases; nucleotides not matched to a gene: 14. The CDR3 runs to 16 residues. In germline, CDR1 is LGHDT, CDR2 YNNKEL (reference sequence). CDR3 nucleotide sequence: TGTGCCAGCAGCCACCGGGGTGGGACTAAGATCGGCGAGCAGTACTTC. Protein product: CASSHRGGTKIGEQYF.

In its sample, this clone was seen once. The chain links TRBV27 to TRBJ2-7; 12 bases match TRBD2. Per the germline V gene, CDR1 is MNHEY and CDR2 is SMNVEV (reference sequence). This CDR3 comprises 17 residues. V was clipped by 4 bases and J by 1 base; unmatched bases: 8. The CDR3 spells CASSSRTSGDESYEQYF. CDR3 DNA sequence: TGTGCCAGCAGTTCCCGGACTAGCGGGGACGAATCCTACGAGCAGTACTTC.

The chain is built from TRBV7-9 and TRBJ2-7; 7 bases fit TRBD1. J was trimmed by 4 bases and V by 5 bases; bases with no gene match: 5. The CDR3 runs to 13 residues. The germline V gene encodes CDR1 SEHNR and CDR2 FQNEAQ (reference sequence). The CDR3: CASSQTGLYEQYF. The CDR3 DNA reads TGTGCCAGCAGCCAGACAGGGTTGTACGAGCAGTACTTC.

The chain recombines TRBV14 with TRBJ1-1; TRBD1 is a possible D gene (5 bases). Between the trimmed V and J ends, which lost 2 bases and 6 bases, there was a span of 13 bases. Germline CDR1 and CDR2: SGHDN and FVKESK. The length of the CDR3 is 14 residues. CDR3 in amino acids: CASSQLQGFAEAFF. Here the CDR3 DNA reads TGTGCCAGCAGCCAACTCCAGGGTTTCGCTGAAGCTTTCTTT.

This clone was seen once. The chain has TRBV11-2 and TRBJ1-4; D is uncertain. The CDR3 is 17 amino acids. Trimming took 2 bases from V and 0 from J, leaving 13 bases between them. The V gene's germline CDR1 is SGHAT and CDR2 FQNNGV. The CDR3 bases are TGTGCCAGCAGCTTAATGTTGAGTTTCGCAACTAATGAAAAACTGTTTTTT. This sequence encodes CASSLMLSFATNEKLFF.

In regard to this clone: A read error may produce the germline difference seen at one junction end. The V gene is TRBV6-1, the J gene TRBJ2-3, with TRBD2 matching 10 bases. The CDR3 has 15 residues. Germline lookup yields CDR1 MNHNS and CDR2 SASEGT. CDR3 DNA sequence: TGTGCCAGCAGGGAAGCGGGAGGGAATGGAGATACGCAGTATTTT. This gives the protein CASREAGGNGDTQYF.

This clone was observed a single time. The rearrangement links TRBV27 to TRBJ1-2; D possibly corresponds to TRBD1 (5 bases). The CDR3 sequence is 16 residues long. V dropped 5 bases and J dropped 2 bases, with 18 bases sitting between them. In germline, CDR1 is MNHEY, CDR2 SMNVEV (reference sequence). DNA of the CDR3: TGTGCCAGCAGTACTGCATTAAGGGGTCAAAACTATGGCTACACCTTC. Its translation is CASSTALRGQNYGYTF.

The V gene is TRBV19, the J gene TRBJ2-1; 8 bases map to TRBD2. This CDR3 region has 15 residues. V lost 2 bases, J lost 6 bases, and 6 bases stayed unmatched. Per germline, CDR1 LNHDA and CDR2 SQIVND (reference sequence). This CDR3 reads CASSISGGSSNEQFF. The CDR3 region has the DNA TGTGCCAGTAGTATAAGCGGGGGCTCATCCAATGAGCAGTTCTTC.

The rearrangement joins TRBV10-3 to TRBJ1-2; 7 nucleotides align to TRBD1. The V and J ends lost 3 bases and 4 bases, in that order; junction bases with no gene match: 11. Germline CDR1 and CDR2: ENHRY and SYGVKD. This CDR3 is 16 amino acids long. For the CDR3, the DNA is TGTGCCATCAGTGAAGAGCCGACAGGGACCCCCTATGGCTACACCTTC. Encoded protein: CAISEEPTGTPYGYTF.

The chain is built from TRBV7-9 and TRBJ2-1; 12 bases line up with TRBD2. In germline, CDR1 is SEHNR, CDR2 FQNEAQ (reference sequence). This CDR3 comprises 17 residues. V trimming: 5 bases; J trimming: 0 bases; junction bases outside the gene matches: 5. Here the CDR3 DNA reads TGTGCCAGCAGCCGAGGACTAGCGGGAATCTCCTACAATGAGCAGTTCTTC. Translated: CASSRGLAGISYNEQFF.

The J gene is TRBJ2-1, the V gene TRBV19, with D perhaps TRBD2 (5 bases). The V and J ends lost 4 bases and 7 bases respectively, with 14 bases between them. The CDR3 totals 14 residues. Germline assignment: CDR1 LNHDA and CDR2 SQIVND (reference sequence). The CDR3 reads CASSTMDSVNEQFF. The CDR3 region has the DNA TGTGCCAGTAGTACAATGGACTCCGTTAATGAGCAGTTCTTC.

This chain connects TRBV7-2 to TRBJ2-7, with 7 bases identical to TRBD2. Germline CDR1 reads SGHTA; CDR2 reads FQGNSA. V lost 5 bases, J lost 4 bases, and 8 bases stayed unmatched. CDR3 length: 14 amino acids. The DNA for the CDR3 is TGTGCCAGCAGCCTCTTGAGGGAGGGGTACGAGCAGTACTTC. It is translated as CASSLLREGYEQYF. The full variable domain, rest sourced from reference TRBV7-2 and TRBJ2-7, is GAGVSQSPSNKVTEKGKDVELRCDPISGHTALYWYRQSLGQGLEFLIYFQGNSAPDKSGLPSDRFSAERTGGSVSTLTIQRTQQEDSAVYLCASSLLREGYEQYFGPGTRLTVT.

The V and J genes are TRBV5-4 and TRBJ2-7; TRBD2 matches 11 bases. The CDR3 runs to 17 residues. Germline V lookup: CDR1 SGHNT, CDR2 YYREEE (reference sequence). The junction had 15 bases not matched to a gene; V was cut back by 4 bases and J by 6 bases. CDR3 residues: CASSALSSGRIQGEQYF. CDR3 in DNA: TGTGCCAGCAGCGCTCTCTCTAGCGGGAGGATCCAAGGCGAGCAGTACTTC.

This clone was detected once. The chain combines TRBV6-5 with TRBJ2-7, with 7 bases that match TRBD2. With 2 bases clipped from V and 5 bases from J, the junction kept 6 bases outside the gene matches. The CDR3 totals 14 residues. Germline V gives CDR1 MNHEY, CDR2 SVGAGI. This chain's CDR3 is CASSYGGRFHEQYF. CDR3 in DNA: TGTGCCAGCAGTTACGGCGGGAGATTCCACGAGCAGTACTTC.